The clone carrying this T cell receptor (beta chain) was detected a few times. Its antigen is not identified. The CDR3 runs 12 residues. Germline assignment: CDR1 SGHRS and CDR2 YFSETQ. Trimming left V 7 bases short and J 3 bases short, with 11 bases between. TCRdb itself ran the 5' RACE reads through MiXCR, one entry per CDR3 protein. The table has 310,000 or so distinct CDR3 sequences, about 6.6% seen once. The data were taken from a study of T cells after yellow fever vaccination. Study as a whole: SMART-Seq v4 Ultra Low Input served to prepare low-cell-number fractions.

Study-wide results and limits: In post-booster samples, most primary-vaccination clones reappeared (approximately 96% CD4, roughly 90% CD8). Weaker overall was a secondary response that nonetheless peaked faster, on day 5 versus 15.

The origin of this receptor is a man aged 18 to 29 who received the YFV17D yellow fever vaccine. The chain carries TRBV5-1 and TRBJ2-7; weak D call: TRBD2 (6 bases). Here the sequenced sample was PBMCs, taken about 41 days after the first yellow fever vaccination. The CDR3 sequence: CASRGGNYEQYF. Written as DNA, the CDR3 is TGCGCCAGCCGCGGAGGGAACTACGAGCAGTACTTC.